This is a list of T cell receptor beta chains from one sample in a study of T cells expressing NK-cell markers. Each CDR3 protein gets one entry in TCRdb, which reprocessed the 5' RACE reads and gives no DNA. The sample has 250,000 or so distinct CDR3 sequences. Sequencing input: blood T cells: a sorted CD56 or NKG2C T cell subset, CD4+ or CD8+ T cells, or bulk PBMC T cells (not recorded which). The receptors stem from a woman aged 18 to 75 in good health. Each CDR3 is given with its conserved first and last residue.

V gene	J gene	CDR3 protein
TRBV9	TRBJ2-2	CASSARWRGAGTGELFF
TRBV27	TRBJ1-2	CASSLRGRDYGYTF
TRBV12-3/TRBV12-4	TRBJ2-7	CASSFTGNGEQYF
TRBV6-6	TRBJ2-7	CASSWSPMGEQYF
TRBV5-4	TRBJ2-1	CASSATSANNEQFF
TRBV20-1	TRBJ2-1	CSASRPRGVNEQFF
TRBV5-4	TRBJ2-7	CASSPFGFAYEQYF
TRBV28	TRBJ1-4	CASSFDRVNEKLFF
TRBV9	TRBJ2-2	CASSVAPGHTGELFF
TRBV20-1	TRBJ2-3	CSASWLAGARGTDTQYF
TRBV7-2	TRBJ1-5	CASSRDRGAEPQHF
TRBV5-4	TRBJ1-3	CASSSSDRASSGNTIYF
TRBV29-1	TRBJ2-7	CSVGSAYEQYF
TRBV10-3	TRBJ1-5	CAISGGNQPQHF
TRBV6-5	TRBJ2-2	CASSYRGTGSTGELFF
TRBV20-1	TRBJ2-7	CSAVSAASYEQYF
TRBV12-3/TRBV12-4	TRBJ2-5	CASSLRGGSTETQYF
TRBV9	TRBJ2-3	CASSPGQFTDTQYF
TRBV6-1	TRBJ2-2	CASSTSGRAIGELFF
TRBV7-9	TRBJ1-6	CATTRTGQSYSPLHF
TRBV19	TRBJ2-3	CASSIWAWTSGGADTQYF
TRBV20-1	TRBJ2-1	CSAHAVGATYNEQFF
TRBV12-3/TRBV12-4	TRBJ1-4	CASSPGTAATNEKLFF
TRBV25-1	TRBJ2-4	CASSELDGKNIQYF
TRBV6-4	TRBJ2-3	CASSDAGFSTDTQYF
TRBV7-2	TRBJ2-1	CASSYPGSGTREQFF
TRBV5-4	TRBJ1-1	CASSLGHDEAFF
TRBV7-2	TRBJ2-2	CASSLMASGWTGELFF
TRBV6-6	TRBJ2-3	CASSDPRDTQYF
TRBV7-3	TRBJ2-2	CASSLLPGLQNTGELFF
TRBV29-1	TRBJ2-5	CSVTSGGIETQYF
TRBV12-3/TRBV12-4	TRBJ2-4	CASSLLPSGVIQYF
TRBV6-1	TRBJ2-1	CASSRGFYNEQFF